The 12 T cell receptor beta chains listed next were all sequenced from one sample in a study of blood T cells in healthy people across ages (dated by TCRdb to 2015 to 2017). Library preparation was by 5' RACE. The data were produced on an Illumina HiSeq 2500. A second PCR of roughly 7 to 12 cycles was run with a J-beta primer mix and a sample-barcoded 5' primer. The public reads were reanalyzed by TCRdb: fastp trimming at Q25, MiXCR alignment, in-frame beta chains only. Every distinct CDR3 protein forms one entry, paired with its most common genes and DNA. The sample records roughly 1.5 million distinct CDR3 sequences, about 42% of which are singletons. The top ten constitute roughly 3.7% of the sample. Material for sequencing was blood. These receptors were obtained from a woman between 18 and 29 years old in good health.

This clonotype appeared a few times. This chain joins TRBV12-3 or TRBV12-4 and TRBJ1-2; D might be TRBD1 (5 bases). V was trimmed by 6 bases and J by 1 base, leaving 15 bases between them. The CDR3 is 15 amino acids. DNA for the CDR3: TGTGCCAGCAGCCCCACAGGTCAGAGTAACTATGGCTACACCTTC. This translates into CASSPTGQSNYGYTF.

This chain links TRBV9 with TRBJ1-2, with 9 positions matching TRBD1. The CDR3 has 17 residues. The germline gives CDR1 SGDLS, CDR2 YYNGEE. V trimming: 4 bases; J trimming: 5 bases; junction bases outside the gene matches: 15. The chain's CDR3 is CASSSTGGIVAGYGYTF. The CDR3 region has the DNA TGTGCCAGCAGCAGTACAGGGGGCATAGTGGCGGGATATGGCTACACCTTC.

The chain is built from TRBV27 and TRBJ1-1, with 7 bases that match TRBD1. CDR1 is MNHEY and CDR2 is SMNVEV in the germline V gene (reference sequence). This CDR3 has 15 amino acids. The junction had 11 bases not matched to a gene; V was cut back by 6 bases and J by 4 bases. In DNA form, the CDR3 reads TGTGCCAGCAGGTTCTTTTACAGGGGAGGCACTGAAGCTTTCTTT. Protein: CASRFFYRGGTEAFF.

The chain is built from TRBV19 and TRBJ2-1; TRBD1 matches at 9 bases. The CDR3 runs 15 residues. The germline gives CDR1 LNHDA, CDR2 SQIVND (reference sequence). V lost 3 bases and J lost 4; bases outside the gene matches: 4. This chain's CDR3 is CASSIKGTGYNEQFF. The CDR3 nucleotides read TGTGCCAGTAGTATTAAGGGGACAGGGTACAATGAGCAGTTCTTC.

This clonotype was picked up many times. The chain combines TRBV28 with TRBJ2-1; TRBD2 aligns across 14 bases. The CDR3 totals 15 residues. With V trimmed by 5 bases and J by 7 bases, 4 bases remained unmatched. CDR1 is MDHEN and CDR2 is SYDVKM in the germline V gene. The CDR3 coding sequence is TGTGCCAGCAGTCCGCGGACTAGCGGGAGGAATGAGCAGTTCTTC. It encodes CASSPRTSGRNEQFF.

CDR3 sequence: CASSTSGGAPITGELFF. As DNA, the CDR3 is TGTGCCAGCAGCACCAGTGGAGGGGCCCCCATCACCGGGGAGCTGTTTTTT. The chain carries TRBV9 and TRBJ2-2; TRBD2 might be the D (6 bases). The ends were cut back, 4 bases at V and 4 bases at J, with 20 bases in the middle. CDR3 size: 17 residues. The germline gives CDR1 SGDLS, CDR2 YYNGEE.

This chain connects TRBV7-3 to TRBJ1-2; D is undetermined. The V and J ends lost 0 bases and 2 bases respectively, with 16 bases between them. CDR3 length equals 17 residues. CDR1 and CDR2 from the germline V gene are SGHTA and FQGTGA. This CDR3 reads CASSLTFKVRRNYGYTF. CDR3 DNA: TGTGCCAGCAGCTTAACGTTTAAAGTCAGGAGAAACTATGGCTACACCTTC.

This clonotype was picked up a small number of times. V gene TRBV5-1 combines with J gene TRBJ2-1; D uncertain. V was trimmed by 4 bases and J by 5 bases, leaving 16 bases between them. The CDR3 covers 15 residues. Germline V gene lookup returns CDR1 SGHRS and CDR2 YFSETQ. The CDR3 region is CASSPMGFSNNEQFF. In DNA, the CDR3 is TGCGCCAGCAGCCCCATGGGGTTTTCCAACAATGAGCAGTTCTTC.

The chain has TRBV9 and TRBJ2-3; D is unresolved. Between the trimmed V and J ends, which lost 4 bases and 3 bases, there was a span of 18 bases. The CDR3 is 16 amino acids. Germline V gives CDR1 SGDLS, CDR2 YYNGEE. The CDR3 DNA reads TGTGCCAGCAGCCACCCCCGCGAGAGACCAACAGATACGCAGTATTTT. Amino acids: CASSHPRERPTDTQYF.

V usage is TRBV27 and J usage is TRBJ2-1; D might be TRBD2 (6 bases). Trimming shortened V by 1 base and J by 5 bases, and 9 bases separated the two germline ends. CDR1 is MNHEY, CDR2 SMNVEV, per germline (reference sequence). The CDR3 extends over 14 amino acids. The CDR3 protein is CASSLYGTHNEQFF. CDR3 coding DNA: TGTGCCAGCAGTTTATATGGGACTCACAATGAGCAGTTCTTC.

The gene calls are TRBV20-1 and TRBJ2-1; the D gene is possibly TRBD2 (5 bases). The V gene's germline CDR1 is DFQATT and CDR2 SNEGSKA (reference sequence). V was shortened by 1 base and J by 6 bases, with 19 bases between the two germline ends. The CDR3 sequence is 16 residues long. For the CDR3, the DNA is TGCAGTGCTAGAGGTCGGGGTAAAGGTGGAGTCAATGAGCAGTTCTTC. The encoded protein is CSARGRGKGGVNEQFF.

The V call is TRBV25-1, the J call TRBJ1-4; 7 positions match TRBD1. The CDR3 is 14 amino acids. Germline CDR1 and CDR2: MGHDK and SYGVNS. With 7 bases clipped from V and 7 bases from J, the junction kept 9 bases outside the gene matches. CDR3 coding DNA: TGTGCCAGCACTTACACAGGGGTTGGTGAAAAACTGTTTTTT. This codes for CASTYTGVGEKLFF.